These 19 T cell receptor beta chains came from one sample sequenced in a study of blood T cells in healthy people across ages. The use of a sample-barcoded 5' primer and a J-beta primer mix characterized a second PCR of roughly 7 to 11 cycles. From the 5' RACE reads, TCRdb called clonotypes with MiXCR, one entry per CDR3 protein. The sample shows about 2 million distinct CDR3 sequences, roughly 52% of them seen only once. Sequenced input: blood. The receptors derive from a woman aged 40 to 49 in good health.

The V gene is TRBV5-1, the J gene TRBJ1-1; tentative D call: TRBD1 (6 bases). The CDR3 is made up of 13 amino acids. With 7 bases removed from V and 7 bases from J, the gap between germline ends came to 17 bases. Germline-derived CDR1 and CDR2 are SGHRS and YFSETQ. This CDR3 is CASALDRTGEAFF. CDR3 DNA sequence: TGCGCCAGCGCGTTGGACAGAACAGGTGAAGCTTTCTTT.

The DNA for the CDR3 is TGCAGTGCTGGCAAAATCGGGGGCAGCGGGGGGGCCCACAATGAGCAGTTCTTC. It translates to CSAGKIGGSGGAHNEQFF. The V and J genes are TRBV20-1 and TRBJ2-1; 10 nucleotides match TRBD2. The germline gives CDR1 DFQATT, CDR2 SNEGSKA (reference sequence). V lost 5 bases to trimming and J lost 5 bases; unmatched junction nucleotides: 18. This CDR3 region has 18 residues.

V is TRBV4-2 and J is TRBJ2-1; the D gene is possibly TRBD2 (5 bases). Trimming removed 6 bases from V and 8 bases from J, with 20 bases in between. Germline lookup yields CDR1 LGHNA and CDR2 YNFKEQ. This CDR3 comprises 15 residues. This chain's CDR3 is CASRPGPGNQDEQFF. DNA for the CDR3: TGTGCCAGCAGACCCGGACCGGGAAACCAGGATGAGCAGTTCTTC.

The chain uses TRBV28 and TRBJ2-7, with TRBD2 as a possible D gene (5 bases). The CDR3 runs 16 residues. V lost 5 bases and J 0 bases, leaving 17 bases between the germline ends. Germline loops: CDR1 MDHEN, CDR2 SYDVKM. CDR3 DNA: TGTGCCAGCAGTCAAAAGTACATACTAGGCTCCTACGAGCAGTACTTC. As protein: CASSQKYILGSYEQYF.

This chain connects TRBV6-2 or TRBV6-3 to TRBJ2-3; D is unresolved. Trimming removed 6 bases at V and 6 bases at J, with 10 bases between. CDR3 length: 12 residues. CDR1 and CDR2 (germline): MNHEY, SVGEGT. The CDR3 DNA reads TGTGCCAGCAGACAAAGCTCGGATACGCAGTATTTT. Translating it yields CASRQSSDTQYF.

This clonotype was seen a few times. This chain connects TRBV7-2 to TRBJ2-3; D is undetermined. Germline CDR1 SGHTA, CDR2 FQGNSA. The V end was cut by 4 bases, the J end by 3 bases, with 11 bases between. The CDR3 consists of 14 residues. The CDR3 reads CASSSMRSTDTQYF. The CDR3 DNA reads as TGTGCCAGCAGCTCCATGAGATCAACAGATACGCAGTATTTT.

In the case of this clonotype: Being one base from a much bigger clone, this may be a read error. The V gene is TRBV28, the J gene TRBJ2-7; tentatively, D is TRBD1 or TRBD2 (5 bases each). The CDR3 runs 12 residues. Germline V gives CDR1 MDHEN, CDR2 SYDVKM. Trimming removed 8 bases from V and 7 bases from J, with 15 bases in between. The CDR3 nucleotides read TGTGCCAGCGGGATTCGGGGCAATGAGCAGTACTTC. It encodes CASGIRGNEQYF.

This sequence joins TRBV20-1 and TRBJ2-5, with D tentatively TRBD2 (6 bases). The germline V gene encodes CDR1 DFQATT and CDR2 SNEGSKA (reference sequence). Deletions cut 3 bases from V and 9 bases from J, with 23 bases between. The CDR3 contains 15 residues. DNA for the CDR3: TGCAGTGCTAGTGGCCTTCAACGGGGCCGGAGGGCCCAGTACTTC. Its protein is CSASGLQRGRRAQYF.

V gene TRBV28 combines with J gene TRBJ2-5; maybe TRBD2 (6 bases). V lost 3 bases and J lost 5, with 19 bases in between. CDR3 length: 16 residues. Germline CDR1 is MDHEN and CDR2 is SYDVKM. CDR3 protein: CASSFPLGRGTETQYF. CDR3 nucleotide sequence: TGTGCCAGCAGTTTTCCTCTCGGACGGGGGACGGAGACCCAGTACTTC.

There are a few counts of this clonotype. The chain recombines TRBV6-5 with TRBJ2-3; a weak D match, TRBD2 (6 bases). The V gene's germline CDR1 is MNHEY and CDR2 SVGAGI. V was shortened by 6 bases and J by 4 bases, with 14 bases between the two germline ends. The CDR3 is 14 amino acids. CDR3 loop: CASSNSWRADTQYF. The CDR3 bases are TGTGCCAGCAGCAACTCATGGAGGGCAGATACGCAGTATTTT.

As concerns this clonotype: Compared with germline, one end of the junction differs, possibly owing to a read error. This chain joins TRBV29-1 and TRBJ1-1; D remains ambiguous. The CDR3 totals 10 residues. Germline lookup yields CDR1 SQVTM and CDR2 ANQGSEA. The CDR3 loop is CSVASTEAFF. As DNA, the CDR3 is TGCAGTGTTGCTAGCACTGAAGCTTTCTTT.

The CDR3: CASSPRAGWKETQYF. The CDR3, as DNA: TGTGCCAGCAGTCCAAGGGCAGGGTGGAAAGAGACCCAGTACTTC. This chain links TRBV28 with TRBJ2-5; possibly TRBD1 for D (5 bases). The ends were cut back, 5 bases at V and 3 bases at J, with 16 bases in the middle. This CDR3 has 15 residues. In germline, CDR1 is MDHEN, CDR2 SYDVKM.

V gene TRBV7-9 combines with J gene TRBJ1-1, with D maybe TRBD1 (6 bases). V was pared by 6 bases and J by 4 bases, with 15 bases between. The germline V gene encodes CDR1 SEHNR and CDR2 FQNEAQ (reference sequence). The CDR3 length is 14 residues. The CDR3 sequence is CASSKQGQGTEAFF. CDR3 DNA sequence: TGTGCCAGCAGTAAACAGGGTCAGGGCACTGAAGCTTTCTTT.

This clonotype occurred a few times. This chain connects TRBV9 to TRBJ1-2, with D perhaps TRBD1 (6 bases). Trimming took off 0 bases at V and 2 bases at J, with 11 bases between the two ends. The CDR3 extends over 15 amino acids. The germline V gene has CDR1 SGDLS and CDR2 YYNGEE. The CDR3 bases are TGTGCCAGCAGCGTAGCGAGGACAGAAAACTATGGCTACACCTTC. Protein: CASSVARTENYGYTF.

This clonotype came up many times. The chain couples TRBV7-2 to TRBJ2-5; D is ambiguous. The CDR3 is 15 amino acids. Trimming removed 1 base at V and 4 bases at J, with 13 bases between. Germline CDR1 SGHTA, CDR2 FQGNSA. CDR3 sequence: CASSLVAKGGETQYF. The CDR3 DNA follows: TGTGCCAGCAGCTTAGTAGCCAAGGGCGGAGAGACCCAGTACTTC. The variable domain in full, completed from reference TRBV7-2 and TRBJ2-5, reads GAGVSQSPSNKVTEKGKDVELRCDPISGHTALYWYRQSLGQGLEFLIYFQGNSAPDKSGLPSDRFSAERTGGSVSTLTIQRTQQEDSAVYLCASSLVAKGGETQYFGPGTRLLVL.

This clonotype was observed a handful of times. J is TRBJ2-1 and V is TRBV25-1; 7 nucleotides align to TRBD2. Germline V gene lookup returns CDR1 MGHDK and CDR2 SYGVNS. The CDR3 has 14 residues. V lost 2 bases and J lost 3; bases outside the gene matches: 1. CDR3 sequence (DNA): TGTGCCAGCAGTGAAGCTAGCGGCTACAATGAGCAGTTCTTC. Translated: CASSEASGYNEQFF.

The CDR3 protein is CASSLVVPGLGETQYF. The CDR3 DNA follows: TGTGCCAGCAGCTTAGTTGTGCCGGGTCTCGGAGAGACCCAGTACTTC. The chain carries TRBV7-9 and TRBJ2-5; D is unresolved. Per germline, CDR1 SEHNR and CDR2 FQNEAQ (reference sequence). Between the trimmed V and J ends, which lost 1 base and 4 bases, there was a span of 16 bases. The CDR3 extends over 16 amino acids.

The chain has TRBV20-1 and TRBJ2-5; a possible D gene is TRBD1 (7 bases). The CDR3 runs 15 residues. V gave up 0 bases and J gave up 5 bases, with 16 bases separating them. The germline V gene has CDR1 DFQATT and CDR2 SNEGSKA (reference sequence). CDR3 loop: CSARDVFRGAETQYF. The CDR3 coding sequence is TGCAGTGCTAGAGATGTCTTCAGGGGGGCCGAGACCCAGTACTTC.

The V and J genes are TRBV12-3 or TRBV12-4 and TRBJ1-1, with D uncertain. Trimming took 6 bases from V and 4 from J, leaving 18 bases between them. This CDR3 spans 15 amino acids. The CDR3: CASSDPRARGTEAFF. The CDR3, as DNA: TGTGCCAGCAGCGACCCAAGGGCGCGGGGCACTGAAGCTTTCTTT.